The next 4 T cell receptor beta chains were all read from a single sample in a study of blood T cells in healthy people across ages. A second PCR of roughly 7 to 11 cycles used a sample-barcoded 5' primer and a J-beta primer mix. TCRdb itself ran the 5' RACE reads through MiXCR, one entry per CDR3 protein. The sample lists 550,000 to 750,000 distinct CDR3 sequences; approximately 21% were seen once. The sample taken for sequencing was blood. The source is a man in his sixties or seventies in good health.

The chain links TRBV20-1 to TRBJ2-7; D ambiguous. This CDR3 contains 13 residues. The V end lost 0 bases, the J end lost 2 bases, and 8 bases lay between the germline ends. CDR1 DFQATT and CDR2 SNEGSKA come from the germline V gene (reference sequence). CDR3 bases: TGCAGTGCTAGAGATCGCAAAACCTACGAGCAGTACTTC. Amino acids: CSARDRKTYEQYF.

This clonotype has more than one count but fewer than ten. V is TRBV20-1 and J is TRBJ2-4, with 9 nucleotides matching TRBD1. Germline values: CDR1 DFQATT, CDR2 SNEGSKA (reference sequence). The CDR3 sequence is 12 residues long. The CDR3 sequence is CGPRTGDSIQYF. As DNA, the CDR3 is TGCGGTCCCCGGACAGGGGATAGCATTCAGTACTTC.

Only a few counts were recorded for this clonotype. This chain uses TRBV28 with TRBJ1-2; D gene uncertain. CDR3 length equals 13 residues. V gave up 3 bases and J gave up 5 bases, with 10 bases separating them. Per the germline V gene, CDR1 is MDHEN and CDR2 is SYDVKM. Written as DNA, the CDR3 is TGTGCCAGCAGTTTGTCGTCAAGTTATGGCTACACCTTC. Its protein is CASSLSSSYGYTF.

This clonotype was seen a single time. The chain joins TRBV5-1 to TRBJ1-2, with no clear D. Trimming pared 4 bases from V and 4 bases from J, leaving 11 bases between. Germline V gives CDR1 SGHRS, CDR2 YFSETQ. The CDR3 extends over 13 amino acids. The CDR3 bases are TGCGCCAGCAGCCCCCCAGCGCTCTATGGCTACACCTTC. Translation: CASSPPALYGYTF.